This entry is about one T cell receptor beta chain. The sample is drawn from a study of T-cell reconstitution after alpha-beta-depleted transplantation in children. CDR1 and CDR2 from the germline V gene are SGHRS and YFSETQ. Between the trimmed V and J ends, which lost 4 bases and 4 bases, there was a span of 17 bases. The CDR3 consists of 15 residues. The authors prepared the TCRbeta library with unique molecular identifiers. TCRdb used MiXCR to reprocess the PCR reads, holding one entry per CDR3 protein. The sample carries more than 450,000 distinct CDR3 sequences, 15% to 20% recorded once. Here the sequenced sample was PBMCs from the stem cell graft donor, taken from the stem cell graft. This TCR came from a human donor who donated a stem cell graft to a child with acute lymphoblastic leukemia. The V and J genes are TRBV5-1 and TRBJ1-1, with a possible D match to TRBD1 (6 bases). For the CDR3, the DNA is TGCGCCAGCAGCCCGGGGGGCTTCTGGGGCACTGAAGCTTTCTTT. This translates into CASSPGGFWGTEAFF.